This T cell receptor (beta chain) emerged from a study of blood T cell repertoires in COVID-19. Study information: Nucleic acid was either cDNA or gDNA, and it came from T cells, B-cell-depleted T cells, or PBMCs.

Source study methods: Amplification of reference gene primers provided the estimated nucleated cell counts. Clones were read by immunoSEQ multiplex PCR, and TCRdb kept only the in-frame ones, dropping some. That table gives V, J and clone size, and the DNA gave D and trimming. This sample yields about 84,000 clones, of which about 73% are seen a single time; approximately 5.4% belongs to the top ten. This CDR3 spans 17 amino acids. Per germline, CDR1 SGHTS and CDR2 YDEGEE. The V and J ends lost 4 bases and 4 bases, in that order; junction bases with no gene match: 13. V usage is TRBV5-8 and J usage is TRBJ2-5; TRBD2 aligns across 10 bases. What was sequenced was peripheral blood. The source is a man between 50 and 59 years old with active or convalescent COVID-19. The CDR3 reads CASSPRVSGGLGETQYF. CDR3 nucleotides: TGTGCCAGCAGCCCAAGGGTTAGCGGGGGGCTCGGAGAGACCCAGTACTTC.